What follows are 27 T cell receptor beta chains derived from one specimen sequenced in a study of shared clonotypes between healthy human individuals. Assay: immunoSEQ multiplex PCR; the TCRdb copy retains only in-frame clones and omits some. The sample consists of roughly 2.2 million clones, over 85% of them appearing once. The specimen sequenced was naive CD4+ T cells from PBMCs. As for subset: CD45RA+ positively selected. The source is a man aged 18 to 30 in good health. Some clones in this sample may be carry-over from other donors' samples.

Note on this clone: At one of its ends the junction is not consistent with the germline gene, which may arise from a read error. Other DNA sequences within the sample encode an identical CDR3. The V call is TRBV5-1, the J call TRBJ2-2; tentatively, D is TRBD2 (5 bases). In germline, CDR1 is SGHRS, CDR2 YFSETQ. This CDR3 contains 16 residues. The CDR3 spells CASSLRTALSAAKLFF. The CDR3 nucleotides are TGCGCCAGCAGCTTGCGGACGGCCCTTAGCGCGGCGAAGCTGTTCTTT. Full variable domain (outside the CDR3, taken from reference TRBV5-1 and TRBJ2-2): KAGVTQTPRYLIKTRGQQVTLSCSPISGHRSVSWYQQTPGQGLQFLFEYFSETQRNKGNFPGRFSGRQFSNSRSEMNVSTLELGDSALYLCASSLRTALSAAKLFFGEGSRLTVL.

The chain is built from TRBV6-5 and TRBJ1-4; TRBD1 aligns across 9 bases. This CDR3 region has 15 residues. J gave up 8 bases and V 6 bases, and 10 bases lay outside the gene matches. Germline-derived CDR1 and CDR2 are MNHEY and SVGAGI. CDR3 in DNA: TGTGCCAGCAGATACACAGGGGGCCAGGGGGAAAAACTGTTTTTT. Amino acids: CASRYTGGQGEKLFF.

V gene TRBV10-3 combines with J gene TRBJ2-5; D possibly matches TRBD1 or TRBD2 (6 bases each). Germline assignment: CDR1 ENHRY and CDR2 SYGVKD. This CDR3 comprises 14 residues. V gave up 11 bases and J gave up 2 bases, with 18 bases separating them. For the CDR3, the DNA is TGTGCCCCCTTATTGACAGGAGGGCAAGAGACCCAGTACTTC. It encodes CAPLLTGGQETQYF.

A note on this clone: One end of the junction varies from germline; a read error may be responsible. The rearrangement joins TRBV7-9 to TRBJ2-1, with D unresolved. The CDR3 spans 11 residues. Germline V gene data show CDR1 as SEHNR and CDR2 as FQNEAQ (reference sequence). CDR3: CASSSGPEEVF. The DNA of the CDR3 is TGTGCCAGCAGCTCCGGGCCCGAGGAAGTCTTC.

The chain links TRBV7-2 to TRBJ2-1, with a tentative D call TRBD1 (6 bases). V was shortened by 3 bases and J by 6 bases, with 18 bases between the two germline ends. From germline, CDR1 is SGHTA and CDR2 FQGNSA. The length of the CDR3 is 16 residues. This chain's CDR3 is CASSFRRLRGINEQFF. Written as DNA, the CDR3 is TGTGCCAGCAGCTTTCGTCGGCTCAGGGGAATCAATGAGCAGTTCTTC.

This sequence joins TRBV5-1 and TRBJ1-5, with 8 bases identical to TRBD1. The CDR3 length is 18 residues. V gave up 2 bases and J gave up 0 bases; unmatched junction bases: 10. The germline V gene encodes CDR1 SGHRS and CDR2 YFSETQ. CDR3 nucleotides: TGCGCCAGCAGCTTCTACCCGGACAGGGAAAATAGCAATCAGCCCCAGCATTTT. Translated: CASSFYPDRENSNQPQHF.

A single count supports this clone. The same CDR3 is also encoded by other DNA sequences in this sample. The chain recombines TRBV5-1 with TRBJ2-1, with TRBD1 as a possible D gene (6 bases). CDR1 is SGHRS and CDR2 is YFSETQ in the germline V gene. V was cut by 5 bases and J by 8 bases, with 14 bases left in between. The CDR3 contains 13 residues. Here the CDR3 DNA reads TGCGCCAGCAGTCTCGACCCAGGGGATGAGCAGTTCTTC. Its protein is CASSLDPGDEQFF.

This chain uses TRBV9 with TRBJ1-4; D might be TRBD1 (6 bases). Germline V gene sequence: CDR1 SGDLS, CDR2 YYNGEE. The germline V and J ends were trimmed by 4 bases and 5 bases, with 15 bases remaining between them. The CDR3 runs to 15 residues. CDR3 bases: TGTGCCAGCAGCCCCCGGACAGCGAGAAATGAAAAACTGTTTTTT. It codes for CASSPRTARNEKLFF.

The chain recombines TRBV10-3 with TRBJ2-2, with D possibly being TRBD1 or TRBD2 (6 bases each). The CDR3 runs to 15 residues. Trimming stripped 10 bases from V and 5 bases from J, with 20 bases between. Germline V gives CDR1 ENHRY, CDR2 SYGVKD. DNA for the CDR3: TGTGCCACCAACACGGGGGCGATGAAGACCGGGGAGCTGTTTTTT. It specifies CATNTGAMKTGELFF.

A note on this clone: The sample has other DNA sequences that encode this CDR3 too. The chain has TRBV4-3 and TRBJ1-4; D ambiguous. Germline V gene data show CDR1 as LGHNA and CDR2 as YSLEER. CDR3 length equals 15 residues. V lost 1 base to trimming and J lost 4 bases, with 10 bases between them. The CDR3 coding sequence is TGCGCCAGCAGCCAAGGTGGGCGTAGTAATGAAAAACTGTTTTTT. It codes for CASSQGGRSNEKLFF.

The CDR3 is CASSLIVRAYEQYF. In DNA, the CDR3 is TGTGCCAGCAGCTTAATTGTCAGGGCCTACGAGCAGTACTTC. The chain joins TRBV5-6 to TRBJ2-7; D is perhaps TRBD1 (5 bases). Trimming stripped 2 bases from V and 2 bases from J, with 11 bases between. Looked up from germline, CDR1 is SGHDT and CDR2 is YYEEEE. This CDR3 has 14 residues.

The rearrangement links TRBV7-2 to TRBJ2-5; unclear D gene. Germline values: CDR1 SGHTA, CDR2 FQGNSA. The CDR3 runs 15 residues. Trimming left V 5 bases short and J 3 bases short, with 16 bases between. The CDR3 DNA follows: TGTGCCAGCAGCCCCGGTCCACACTCGGAAGAGACCCAGTACTTC. The encoded protein is CASSPGPHSEETQYF. The full variable domain, its missing parts supplied by reference TRBV7-2 and TRBJ2-5, is GAGVSQSPSNKVTEKGKDVELRCDPISGHTALYWYRQSLGQGLEFLIYFQGNSAPDKSGLPSDRFSAERTGGSVSTLTIQRTQQEDSAVYLCASSPGPHSEETQYFGPGTRLLVL.

This chain joins TRBV15 and TRBJ2-4, with D unclear. The CDR3 runs 12 residues. Trimming took 1 base from V and 2 from J, leaving 0 bases between them. CDR1 LNHNV and CDR2 YYDKDF come from the germline V gene (reference sequence). Here the CDR3 DNA reads TGTGCCACCAGCAGAGCCAAAAACATTCAGTACTTC. The encoded protein is CATSRAKNIQYF.

This chain connects TRBV5-1 to TRBJ2-2; TRBD1 matches at 10 bases. Germline-derived CDR1 and CDR2 are SGHRS and YFSETQ. This CDR3 has 16 residues. J lost 4 bases, V lost 5 bases, and 8 bases had no gene match. The CDR3 protein is CASRPGQGVGTGELFF. The CDR3, as DNA: TGCGCCAGCAGACCCGGACAGGGGGTCGGCACCGGGGAGCTGTTTTTT.

The V gene is TRBV5-4, the J gene TRBJ2-7; TRBD1 aligns across 10 bases. CDR1 is SGHNT, CDR2 YYREEE, per germline (reference sequence). The ends lost 0 bases at V and 6 bases at J; junction bases unmatched: 3. The CDR3 covers 14 residues. CDR3 sequence (DNA): TGTGCCAGCAGCTTGGGAGACAGGGGGCTCGAGCAGTACTTC. Its translation is CASSLGDRGLEQYF. The full variable domain, its missing parts supplied by reference TRBV5-4 and TRBJ2-7, is ETGVTQSPTHLIKTRGQQVTLRCSSQSGHNTVSWYQQALGQGPQFIFQYYREEENGRGNFPPRFSGLQFPNYSSELNVNALELDDSALYLCASSLGDRGLEQYFGPGTRLTVT.

The rearrangement links TRBV5-6 to TRBJ1-1; D not certain. V was pared by 5 bases and J by 4 bases, with 18 bases between. This CDR3 spans 15 amino acids. The V gene's germline CDR1 is SGHDT and CDR2 YYEEEE. DNA for the CDR3: TGTGCCAGCAGGCTGGTTTTAGCCCTAACCACTGAAGCTTTCTTT. Its protein product is CASRLVLALTTEAFF. The full variable domain, rest sourced from reference TRBV5-6 and TRBJ1-1, is DAGVTQSPTHLIKTRGQQVTLRCSPKSGHDTVSWYQQALGQGPQFIFQYYEEEERQRGNFPDRFSGHQFPNYSSELNVNALLLGDSALYLCASRLVLALTTEAFFGQGTRLTVV.

V and J are TRBV29-1 and TRBJ2-2; D not resolved. Germline CDR1 reads SQVTM; CDR2 reads ANQGSEA. V was clipped by 8 bases and J by 3 bases, with 10 bases between them. This CDR3 region has 12 residues. CDR3 in amino acids: CSTRLDTGELFF. Here the CDR3 DNA reads TGCAGCACCAGGCTGGACACCGGGGAGCTGTTTTTT.

The chain links TRBV28 to TRBJ2-7, with 9 bases identical to TRBD1. Per germline, CDR1 MDHEN and CDR2 SYDVKM. CDR3 size: 16 residues. V dropped 6 bases and J dropped 0; count of bases not matched to a gene: 9. CDR3 loop: CASSRGTGIPSYEQYF. CDR3 DNA sequence: TGTGCCAGCAGCCGTGGGACAGGGATACCCTCCTACGAGCAGTACTTC.

The chain couples TRBV6-5 to TRBJ2-7; D is perhaps TRBD1 (6 bases). The V and J ends lost 3 bases and 6 bases respectively, with 15 bases between them. Looked up from germline, CDR1 is MNHEY and CDR2 is SVGAGI. The CDR3 length is 14 residues. The CDR3 region is CASSYDRTFGEQYF. CDR3 DNA: TGTGCCAGCAGTTATGACAGGACTTTTGGCGAGCAGTACTTC.

The chain links TRBV27 to TRBJ2-3, with D possibly TRBD1 on 5 matching bases. V lost 7 bases and J lost 3, with 14 bases in between. The germline gives CDR1 MNHEY, CDR2 SMNVEV (reference sequence). The length of the CDR3 is 14 residues. The CDR3 DNA reads as TGTGCCAGCAAGGTCAGTGGGGCAACAGATACGCAGTATTTT. It specifies CASKVSGATDTQYF.

A few counts support this clone. Other DNA sequences of this sample code for an identical CDR3. This chain links TRBV2 with TRBJ2-2; D is unresolved. V was shortened by 5 bases and J by 1 base, with 5 bases between the two germline ends. The CDR3 has 13 amino acids. Germline lookup yields CDR1 SNHLY and CDR2 FYNNEI. CDR3 nucleotides: TGTGCCAGCAGTAGACAGAACACCGGGGAGCTGTTTTTT. Translated: CASSRQNTGELFF.

The chain recombines TRBV9 with TRBJ2-7; 7 bases match TRBD2. The CDR3 contains 15 residues. J lost 2 bases, V lost 3 bases, and 8 bases had no gene match. Germline V CDR1 and CDR2: SGDLS, YYNGEE. CDR3 coding DNA: TGTGCCAGCAGCGAGGGCCCCCGGGGGGCCTACGAGCAGTACTTC. Amino acid sequence: CASSEGPRGAYEQYF. Full variable domain (remainder filled in from reference TRBV9 and TRBJ2-7): DSGVTQTPKHLITATGQRVTLRCSPRSGDLSVYWYQQSLDQGLQFLIQYYNGEERAKGNILERFSAQQFPDLHSELNLSSLELGDSALYFCASSEGPRGAYEQYFGPGTRLTVT.

The rearrangement joins TRBV15 to TRBJ1-2; D may be TRBD1 (6 bases). This CDR3 contains 13 residues. In germline, CDR1 is LNHNV, CDR2 YYDKDF (reference sequence). Trimming left V 1 base short and J 8 bases short, with 11 bases between. The DNA for the CDR3 is TGTGCCACCAGCAGAGCTCCAGGGGAGGGCTACACCTTC. This encodes CATSRAPGEGYTF.

The V gene is TRBV4-2, the J gene TRBJ1-5; no reliable D call. From germline, CDR1 is LGHNA and CDR2 YNFKEQ. The CDR3 is 15 amino acids. Trimming took 0 bases from V and 9 from J, leaving 15 bases between them. Written as DNA, the CDR3 is TGTGCCAGCAGCCAAGATAGGACTGGGTCTTGGCCCCAGCATTTT. This encodes CASSQDRTGSWPQHF.

On this clone itself: The same CDR3 is also encoded by other DNA sequences in this sample. The rearrangement uses TRBV9 and TRBJ2-7; D remains unclear. Trimming stripped 0 bases from V and 0 bases from J, with 7 bases between. The germline CDR1 and CDR2 sequences are SGDLS and YYNGEE. The CDR3 runs 14 residues. This chain's CDR3 is CASSVGQNSYEQYF. As DNA, the CDR3 is TGTGCCAGCAGCGTAGGGCAGAACTCCTACGAGCAGTACTTC. The variable domain in full, with the rest retrieved from reference TRBV9 and TRBJ2-7, is DSGVTQTPKHLITATGQRVTLRCSPRSGDLSVYWYQQSLDQGLQFLIQYYNGEERAKGNILERFSAQQFPDLHSELNLSSLELGDSALYFCASSVGQNSYEQYFGPGTRLTVT.

Note on this clone: The sample has other DNA sequences that encode this CDR3 too. V gene TRBV14 combines with J gene TRBJ1-1, with a weak D call TRBD1 (5 bases). Trimming removed 3 bases at V and 1 base at J, with 9 bases between. This CDR3 contains 14 residues. The germline CDR1 and CDR2 sequences are SGHDN and FVKESK. The CDR3 protein is CASSQGGANTEAFF. CDR3 nucleotides: TGTGCCAGCAGCCAGGGGGGAGCGAACACTGAAGCTTTCTTT.

The rearrangement links TRBV28 to TRBJ2-1; D may be TRBD2 (6 bases). CDR3 length equals 16 residues. The ends were cut back, 8 bases at V and 1 base at J, with 18 bases in the middle. Germline loops: CDR1 MDHEN, CDR2 SYDVKM. As DNA, the CDR3 is TGTGCCAGCTTCGTAACGGGAGAGGCGTCCTACAATGAGCAGTTCTTC. Its translation is CASFVTGEASYNEQFF.